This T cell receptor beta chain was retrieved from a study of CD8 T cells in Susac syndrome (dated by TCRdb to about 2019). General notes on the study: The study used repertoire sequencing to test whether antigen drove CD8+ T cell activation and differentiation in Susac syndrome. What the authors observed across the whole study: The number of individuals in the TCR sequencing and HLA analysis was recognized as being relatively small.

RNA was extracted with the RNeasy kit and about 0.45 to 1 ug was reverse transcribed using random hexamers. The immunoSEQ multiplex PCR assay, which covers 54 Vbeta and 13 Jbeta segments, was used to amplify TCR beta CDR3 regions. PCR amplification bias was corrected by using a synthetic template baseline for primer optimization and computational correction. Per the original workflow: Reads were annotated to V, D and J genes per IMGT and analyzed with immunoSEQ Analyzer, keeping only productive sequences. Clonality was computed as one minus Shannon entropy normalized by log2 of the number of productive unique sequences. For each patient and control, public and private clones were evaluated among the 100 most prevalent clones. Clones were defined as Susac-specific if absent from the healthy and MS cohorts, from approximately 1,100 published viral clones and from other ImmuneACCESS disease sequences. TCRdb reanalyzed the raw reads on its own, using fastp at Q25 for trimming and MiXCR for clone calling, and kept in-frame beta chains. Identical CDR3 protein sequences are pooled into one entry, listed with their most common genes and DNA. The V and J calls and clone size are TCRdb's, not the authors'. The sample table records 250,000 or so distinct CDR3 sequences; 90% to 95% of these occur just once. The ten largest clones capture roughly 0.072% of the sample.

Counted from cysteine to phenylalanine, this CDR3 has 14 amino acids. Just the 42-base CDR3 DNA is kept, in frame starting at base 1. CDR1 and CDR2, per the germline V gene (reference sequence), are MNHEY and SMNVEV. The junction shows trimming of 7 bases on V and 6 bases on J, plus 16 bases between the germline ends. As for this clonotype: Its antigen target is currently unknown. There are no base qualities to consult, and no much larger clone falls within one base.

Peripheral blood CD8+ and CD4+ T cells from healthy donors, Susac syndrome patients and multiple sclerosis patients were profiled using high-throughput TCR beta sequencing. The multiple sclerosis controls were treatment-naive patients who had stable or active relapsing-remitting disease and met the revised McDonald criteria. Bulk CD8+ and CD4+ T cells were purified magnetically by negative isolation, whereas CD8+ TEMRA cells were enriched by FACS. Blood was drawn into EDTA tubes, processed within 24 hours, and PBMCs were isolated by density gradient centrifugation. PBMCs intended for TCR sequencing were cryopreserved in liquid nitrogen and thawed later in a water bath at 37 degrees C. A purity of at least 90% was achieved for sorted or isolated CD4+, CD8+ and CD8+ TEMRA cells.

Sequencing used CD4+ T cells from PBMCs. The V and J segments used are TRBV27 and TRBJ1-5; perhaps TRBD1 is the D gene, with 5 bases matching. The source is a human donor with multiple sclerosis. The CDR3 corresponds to CASNFRGVGQPQHF. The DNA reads TGTGCCAGCAATTTCCGGGGGGTTGGTCAGCCCCAGCATTTT.